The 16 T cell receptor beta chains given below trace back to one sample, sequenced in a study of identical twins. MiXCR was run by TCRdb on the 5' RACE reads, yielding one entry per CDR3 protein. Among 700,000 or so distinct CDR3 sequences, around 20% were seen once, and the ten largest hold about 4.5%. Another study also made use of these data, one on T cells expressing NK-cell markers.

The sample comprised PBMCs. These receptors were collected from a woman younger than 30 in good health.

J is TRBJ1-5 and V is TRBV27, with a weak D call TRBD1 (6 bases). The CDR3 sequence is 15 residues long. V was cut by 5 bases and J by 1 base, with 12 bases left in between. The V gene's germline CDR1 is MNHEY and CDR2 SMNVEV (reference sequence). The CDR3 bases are TGTGCCAGCAGTCCTCGGACAGAGAGCAATCAGCCCCAGCATTTT. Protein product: CASSPRTESNQPQHF.

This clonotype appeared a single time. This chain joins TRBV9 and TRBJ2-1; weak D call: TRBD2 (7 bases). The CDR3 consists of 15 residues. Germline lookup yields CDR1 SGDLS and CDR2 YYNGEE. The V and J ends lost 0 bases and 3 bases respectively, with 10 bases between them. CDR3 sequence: CASSVAGGCYNEQFF. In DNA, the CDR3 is TGTGCCAGCAGCGTAGCGGGGGGCTGCTACAATGAGCAGTTCTTC.

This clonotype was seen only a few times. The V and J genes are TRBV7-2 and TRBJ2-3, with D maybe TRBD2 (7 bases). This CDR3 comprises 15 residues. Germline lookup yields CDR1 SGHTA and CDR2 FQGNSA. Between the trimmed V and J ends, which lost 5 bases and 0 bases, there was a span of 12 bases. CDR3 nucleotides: TGTGCCAGCAGCAAGGGGGGGATGAGCACAGATACGCAGTATTTT. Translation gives CASSKGGMSTDTQYF.

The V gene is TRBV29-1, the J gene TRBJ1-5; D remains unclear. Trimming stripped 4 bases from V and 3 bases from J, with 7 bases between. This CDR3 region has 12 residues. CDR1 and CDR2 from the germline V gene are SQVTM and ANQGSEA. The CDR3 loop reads CSVGIHNQPQHF. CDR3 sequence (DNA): TGCAGCGTTGGGATTCACAATCAGCCCCAGCATTTT.

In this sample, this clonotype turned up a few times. The CDR3 protein is CASSHRGQGDEQYF. The CDR3 DNA follows: TGTGCCAGCAGCCACAGGGGGCAAGGAGACGAGCAGTACTTC. V and J are TRBV7-9 and TRBJ2-7; 9 bases align to TRBD1. The J segment lost 5 bases and the V segment lost 5 bases, leaving 7 bases of the junction unmatched. The CDR3 totals 14 residues. Germline values: CDR1 SEHNR, CDR2 FQNEAQ (reference sequence). The full variable domain, with the rest looked up from reference TRBV7-9 and TRBJ2-7, is DTGVSQNPRHKITKRGQNVTFRCDPISEHNRLYWYRQTLGQGPEFLTYFQNEAQLEKSRLLSDRFSAERPKGSFSTLEIQRTEQGDSAMYLCASSHRGQGDEQYFGPGTRLTVT.

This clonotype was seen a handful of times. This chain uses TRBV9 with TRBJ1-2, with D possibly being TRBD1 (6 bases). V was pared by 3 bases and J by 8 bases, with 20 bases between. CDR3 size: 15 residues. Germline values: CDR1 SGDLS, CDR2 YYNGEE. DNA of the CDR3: TGTGCCAGCAGCGCATCAACAGGGTTAAGGATAGGCTACACCTTC. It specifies CASSASTGLRIGYTF.

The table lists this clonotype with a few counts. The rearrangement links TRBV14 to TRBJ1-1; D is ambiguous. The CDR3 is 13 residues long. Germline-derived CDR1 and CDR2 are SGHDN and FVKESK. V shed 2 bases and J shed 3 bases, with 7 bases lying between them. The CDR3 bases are TGTGCCAGCAGCCAAACCTTTTACACTGAAGCTTTCTTT. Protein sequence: CASSQTFYTEAFF.

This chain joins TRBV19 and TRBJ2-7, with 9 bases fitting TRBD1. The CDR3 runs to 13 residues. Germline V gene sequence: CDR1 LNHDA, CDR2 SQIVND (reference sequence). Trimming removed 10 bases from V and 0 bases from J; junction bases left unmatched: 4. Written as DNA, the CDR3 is TGTGCCACTCGGACAGGGGCCTCCTACGAGCAGTACTTC. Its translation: CATRTGASYEQYF. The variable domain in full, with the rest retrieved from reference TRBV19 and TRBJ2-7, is DGGITQSPKYLFRKEGQNVTLSCEQNLNHDAMYWYRQDPGQGLRLIYYSQIVNDFQKGDIAEGYSVSREKKESFPLTVTSAQKNPTAFYLCATRTGASYEQYFGPGTRLTVT.

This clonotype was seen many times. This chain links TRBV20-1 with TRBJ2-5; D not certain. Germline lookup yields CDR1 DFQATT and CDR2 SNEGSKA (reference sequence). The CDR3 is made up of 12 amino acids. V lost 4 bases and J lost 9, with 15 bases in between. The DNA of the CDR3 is TGCAGTGCTACCCCCACGTCAGGTTCCCAGTACTTC. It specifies CSATPTSGSQYF.

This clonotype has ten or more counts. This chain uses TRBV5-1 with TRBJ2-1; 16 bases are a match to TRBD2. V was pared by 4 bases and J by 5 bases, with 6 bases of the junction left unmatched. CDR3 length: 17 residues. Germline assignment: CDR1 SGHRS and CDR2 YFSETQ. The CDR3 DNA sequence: TGCGCCAGCAGCATAGGGACTAGCGGGGGGGCACACAATGAGCAGTTCTTC. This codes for CASSIGTSGGAHNEQFF. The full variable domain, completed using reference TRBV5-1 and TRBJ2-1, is KAGVTQTPRYLIKTRGQQVTLSCSPISGHRSVSWYQQTPGQGLQFLFEYFSETQRNKGNFPGRFSGRQFSNSRSEMNVSTLELGDSALYLCASSIGTSGGAHNEQFFGPGTRLTVL.

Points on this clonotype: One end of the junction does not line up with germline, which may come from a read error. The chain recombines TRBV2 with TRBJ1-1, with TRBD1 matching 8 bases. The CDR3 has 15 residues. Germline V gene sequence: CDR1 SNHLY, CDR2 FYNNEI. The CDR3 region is CASSEGSGGFAESFF. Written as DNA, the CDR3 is TGTGCCAGCAGTGAAGGTTCAGGGGGCTTTGCTGAATCTTTCTTT.

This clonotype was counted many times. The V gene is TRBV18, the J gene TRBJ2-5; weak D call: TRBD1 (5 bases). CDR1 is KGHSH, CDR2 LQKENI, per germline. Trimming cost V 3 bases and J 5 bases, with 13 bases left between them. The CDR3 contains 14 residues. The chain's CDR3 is CASSPQGSRETQYF. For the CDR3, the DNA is TGTGCCAGCTCACCTCAGGGTAGTCGGGAGACCCAGTACTTC. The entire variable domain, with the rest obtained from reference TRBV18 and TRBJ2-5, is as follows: NAGVMQNPRHLVRRRGQEARLRCSPMKGHSHVYWYRQLPEEGLKFMVYLQKENIIDESGMPKERFSAEFPKEGPSILRIQQVVRGDSAAYFCASSPQGSRETQYFGPGTRLLVL.

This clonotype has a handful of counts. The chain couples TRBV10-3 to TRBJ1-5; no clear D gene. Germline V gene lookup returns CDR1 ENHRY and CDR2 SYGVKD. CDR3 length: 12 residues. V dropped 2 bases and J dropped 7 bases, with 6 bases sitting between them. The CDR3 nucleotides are TGTGCCATCAGTGAGCCCTACCAGCCCCAGCATTTT. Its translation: CAISEPYQPQHF.

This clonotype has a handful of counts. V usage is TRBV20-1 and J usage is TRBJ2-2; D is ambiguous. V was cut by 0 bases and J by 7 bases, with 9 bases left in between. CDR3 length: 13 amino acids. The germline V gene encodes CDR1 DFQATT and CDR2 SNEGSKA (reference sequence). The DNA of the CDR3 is TGCAGTGCTAGAGATTATAAGCGCGGGGAGCTGTTTTTT. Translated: CSARDYKRGELFF.

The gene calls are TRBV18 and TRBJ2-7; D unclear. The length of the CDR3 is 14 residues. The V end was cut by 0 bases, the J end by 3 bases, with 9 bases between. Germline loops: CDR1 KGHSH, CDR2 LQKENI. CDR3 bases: TGTGCCAGCTCACCACCCTCGGTAGGCTACGAGCAGTACTTC. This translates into CASSPPSVGYEQYF.

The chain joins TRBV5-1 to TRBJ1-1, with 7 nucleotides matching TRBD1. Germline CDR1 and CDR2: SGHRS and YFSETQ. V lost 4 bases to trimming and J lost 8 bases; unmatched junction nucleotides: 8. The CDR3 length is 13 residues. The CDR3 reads CASSANTGEEAFF. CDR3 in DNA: TGCGCCAGCAGCGCGAATACAGGGGAGGAAGCTTTCTTT.